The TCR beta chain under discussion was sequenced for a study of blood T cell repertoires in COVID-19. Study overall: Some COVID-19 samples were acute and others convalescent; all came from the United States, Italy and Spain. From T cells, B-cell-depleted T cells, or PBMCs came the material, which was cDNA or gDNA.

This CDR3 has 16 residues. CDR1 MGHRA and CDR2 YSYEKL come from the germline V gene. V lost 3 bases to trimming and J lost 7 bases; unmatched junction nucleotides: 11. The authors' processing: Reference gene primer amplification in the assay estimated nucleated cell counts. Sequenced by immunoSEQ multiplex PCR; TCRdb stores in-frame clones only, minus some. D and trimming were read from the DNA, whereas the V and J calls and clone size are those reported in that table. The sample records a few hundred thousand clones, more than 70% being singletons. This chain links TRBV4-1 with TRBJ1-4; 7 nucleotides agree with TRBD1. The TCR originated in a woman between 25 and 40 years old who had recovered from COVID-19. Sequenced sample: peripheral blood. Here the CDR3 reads CASSQANRGLSEKLFF. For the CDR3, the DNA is TGCGCCAGCAGCCAGGCTAACAGGGGCTTGAGTGAAAAACTGTTTTTT.